This T cell receptor (beta chain) was captured by sequencing in a study of blood T cells in healthy people across ages. About the study: The template switching approach captured approximately one barcoded beta molecule for every two T cells.

Combining a sample-barcoded 5' primer with a J-beta primer mix, a second PCR ran for about 6 to 11 cycles. Each cDNA molecule carried a tag from a template-switch adaptor that contained 12 random nucleotides. TCRdb independently ran MiXCR on the 5' RACE reads; one entry per CDR3 protein. The table records hundreds of thousands of distinct CDR3 sequences, about 61% of them present only once. This clonotype appeared a few times. Sequences were obtained from blood. The source of this sequence is a man aged 40-50 years in good health.

In nucleotides, the CDR3 is TGTGCCAGCAGCTTACAGGGCAGGGAGGCCGAGCAGTACTTC. Protein product: CASSLQGREAEQYF. The V gene is TRBV7-2, the J gene TRBJ2-7, with D perhaps matching TRBD2 (6 bases). Between the trimmed V and J ends, which lost 2 bases and 6 bases, there was a span of 14 bases. This CDR3 is built from 14 residues. Looked up from germline, CDR1 is SGHTA and CDR2 is FQGNSA.